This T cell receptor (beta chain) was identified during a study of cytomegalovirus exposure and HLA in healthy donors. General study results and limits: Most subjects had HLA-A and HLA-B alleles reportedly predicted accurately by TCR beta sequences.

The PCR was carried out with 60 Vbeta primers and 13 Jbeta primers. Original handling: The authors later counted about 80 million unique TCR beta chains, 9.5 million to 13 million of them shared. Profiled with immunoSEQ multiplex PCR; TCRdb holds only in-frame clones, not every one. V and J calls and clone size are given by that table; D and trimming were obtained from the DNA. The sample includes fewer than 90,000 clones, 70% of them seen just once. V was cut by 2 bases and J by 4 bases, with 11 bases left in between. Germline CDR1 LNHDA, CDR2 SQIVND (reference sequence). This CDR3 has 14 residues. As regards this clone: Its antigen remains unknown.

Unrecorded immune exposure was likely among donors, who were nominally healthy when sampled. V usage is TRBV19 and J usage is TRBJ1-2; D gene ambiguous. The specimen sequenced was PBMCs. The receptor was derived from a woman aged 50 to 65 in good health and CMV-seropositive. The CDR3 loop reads CASSIRSSPYGYTF. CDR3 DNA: TGTGCCAGTAGTATACGCAGTTCCCCCTATGGCTACACCTTC. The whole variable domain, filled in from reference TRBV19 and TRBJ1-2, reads DGGITQSPKYLFRKEGQNVTLSCEQNLNHDAMYWYRQDPGQGLRLIYYSQIVNDFQKGDIAEGYSVSREKKESFPLTVTSAQKNPTAFYLCASSIRSSPYGYTFGSGTRLTVV.